These 4 T cell receptor beta chains share one sample of origin, sequenced in a study of CD8 T cells in ankylosing spondylitis. TCRdb used MiXCR to reprocess the 5' RACE reads, holding one entry per CDR3 protein. This table has about 140,000 distinct CDR3 sequences, 9.5% to 12% appearing once. Sequencing was done on a sample of blood, either unsorted or a sorted T cell fraction (not recorded which). These receptor sequences come from a female donor with ankylosing spondylitis or in good health (not recorded which).

This clonotype has ten or more counts. The V call is TRBV5-1, the J call TRBJ1-5; D is unresolved. Trimming pared 1 base from V and 0 bases from J, leaving 8 bases between. CDR1 SGHRS and CDR2 YFSETQ come from the germline V gene. There are 15 residues in the CDR3. CDR3 sequence: CASSLNPYSNQPQHF. CDR3 coding DNA: TGCGCCAGCAGCTTGAATCCATATAGCAATCAGCCCCAGCATTTT.

This clonotype was counted ten times or more. The V gene is TRBV11-2, the J gene TRBJ2-1, with TRBD2 identical over 12 bases. The V gene end was trimmed by 0 bases and the J gene end by 9 bases; junction bases not matched to a gene: 3. This CDR3 is 15 amino acids long. Germline values: CDR1 SGHAT, CDR2 FQNNGV. CDR3 nucleotides: TGTGCCAGCAGCTTAGAGCCTAGCGGGAGGGGTGAGCAGTTCTTC. This codes for CASSLEPSGRGEQFF.

This clonotype has ten or more counts. The chain recombines TRBV12-3 or TRBV12-4 with TRBJ1-2, with D maybe TRBD1 (6 bases). The CDR3 totals 15 residues. Trimming pared 5 bases from V and 8 bases from J, leaving 21 bases between. The CDR3 DNA sequence: TGTGCCAGCAGTCCACGCCGGGACAAGACGCGGGGCTACACCTTC. Its translation: CASSPRRDKTRGYTF.

This clonotype was seen many times. J is TRBJ2-1 and V is TRBV11-2; D remains unclear. Germline CDR1 SGHAT, CDR2 FQNNGV. V was cut by 5 bases and J by 8 bases, with 16 bases left in between. The CDR3 runs 14 residues. CDR3 loop: CASSPRLPGHEQFF. CDR3 nucleotide sequence: TGTGCCAGCAGCCCCAGACTCCCTGGCCATGAGCAGTTCTTC.